These 13 T cell receptor beta chains share one sample of origin, sequenced in a study of blood T cell repertoires in COVID-19. Using immunoSEQ multiplex PCR, the repertoire was profiled, and TCRdb retains in-frame clones only, with some absent. The table includes approximately 410,000 clones, around 86% detected once. Sequencing was performed on peripheral blood. The receptors here all came from a woman younger than 45 with active or convalescent COVID-19.

The chain carries TRBV11-2 and TRBJ2-1; TRBD2 agrees at 12 bases. CDR1 is SGHAT, CDR2 FQNNGV, per germline. The CDR3 runs 13 residues. V lost 3 bases, J lost 10 bases, and 1 base stayed unmatched. The DNA for the CDR3 is TGTGCCAGCAGCTTCGGACTAGCGGGGGAGCAGTTCTTC. It is translated as CASSFGLAGEQFF.

This clone occurred once. V gene TRBV5-1 combines with J gene TRBJ2-2, with D perhaps TRBD2 (6 bases). Germline V CDR1 and CDR2: SGHRS, YFSETQ. Trimming shortened V by 4 bases and J by 6 bases, and 25 bases separated the two germline ends. The CDR3 loop spans 18 amino acids. The chain's CDR3 is CASSPLARLGDPSGELFF. CDR3 coding DNA: TGCGCCAGCAGCCCCCTGGCAAGACTAGGAGACCCCTCCGGGGAGCTGTTTTTT.

This clone was seen only once. J is TRBJ1-4 and V is TRBV10-3, with D possibly being TRBD1 (5 bases). In germline, CDR1 is ENHRY, CDR2 SYGVKD. The length of the CDR3 is 15 residues. Trimming took off 8 bases at V and 3 bases at J, with 16 bases between the two ends. CDR3 region: CAISEGREANEKLFF. CDR3 DNA sequence: TGTGCCATCTCCGAGGGCAGGGAGGCTAATGAAAAACTGTTTTTT.

The rearrangement uses TRBV19 and TRBJ1-2, with D possibly matching TRBD1 (5 bases). V dropped 3 bases and J dropped 6 bases, with 14 bases sitting between them. Germline CDR1 reads LNHDA; CDR2 reads SQIVND (reference sequence). The CDR3 length is 14 residues. CDR3 sequence (DNA): TGTGCCAGTAGTATTCAGGGTTCGCTGGATGGCTACACCTTC. It encodes CASSIQGSLDGYTF.

The V gene is TRBV2, the J gene TRBJ1-5; 10 bases match TRBD1. This CDR3 is 14 amino acids long. V dropped 11 bases and J dropped 7; count of bases not matched to a gene: 11. CDR1 and CDR2 from the germline V gene are SNHLY and FYNNEI. The CDR3 region is CAGGTGEGRQPQHF. As DNA, the CDR3 is TGTGCCGGGGGGACAGGGGAGGGTCGGCAGCCCCAGCATTTT.

The chain joins TRBV20-1 to TRBJ2-1; D unclear. CDR1 is DFQATT, CDR2 SNEGSKA, per germline (reference sequence). Deletions cut 3 bases from V and 2 bases from J, with 14 bases between. This CDR3 has 15 residues. CDR3 region: CSASMLDFPYNEQFF. The CDR3 DNA reads TGCAGTGCTAGTATGTTAGACTTTCCCTACAATGAGCAGTTCTTC.

This rearrangement joins TRBV3-1 (or the pseudogene TRBV3-2) to TRBJ1-5; 7 bases are a match to TRBD1. Germline CDR1 LGHDT, CDR2 YNNKEL (reference sequence). The CDR3 totals 13 residues. V was pared by 1 base and J by 9 bases, with 3 bases of the junction left unmatched. CDR3 bases: TGTGCCAGCAGCCAAGGGGACAGCGCGCCCCAGCATTTT. Its protein product is CASSQGDSAPQHF.

V usage is TRBV5-1 and J usage is TRBJ1-6; 12 positions match TRBD1. The CDR3 runs 15 residues. The germline gives CDR1 SGHRS, CDR2 YFSETQ. V was clipped by 5 bases and J by 8 bases; unmatched bases: 5. The CDR3 loop reads CASRLGTGGDSPLHF. CDR3 coding DNA: TGCGCCAGCAGACTCGGGACAGGGGGCGATTCACCCCTCCACTTT. Full variable domain (missing parts from reference TRBV5-1 and TRBJ1-6): KAGVTQTPRYLIKTRGQQVTLSCSPISGHRSVSWYQQTPGQGLQFLFEYFSETQRNKGNFPGRFSGRQFSNSRSEMNVSTLELGDSALYLCASRLGTGGDSPLHFGNGTRLTVT.

The gene calls are TRBV3-1 (or the pseudogene TRBV3-2) and TRBJ1-4; D is uncertain. Germline CDR1 reads LGHDT; CDR2 reads YNNKEL (reference sequence). CDR3 size: 15 residues. V gave up 1 base and J gave up 8 bases, with 14 bases separating them. DNA for the CDR3: TGTGCCAGCAGCCAAGTTCTTGGAACAGACGAAAAACTGTTTTTT. Translation gives CASSQVLGTDEKLFF.

This clone has just a few counts. V and J are TRBV12-5 and TRBJ1-1; weak D call: TRBD1 (6 bases). Trimming took 6 bases from V and 1 from J, leaving 15 bases between them. This CDR3 contains 15 residues. Per the germline V gene, CDR1 is LGHNT and CDR2 is FRNRAP. The CDR3 loop reads CASGNSLTGNTEAFF. The CDR3 nucleotides read TGTGCTAGTGGCAACTCTTTGACAGGGAACACTGAAGCTTTCTTT.

The rearrangement uses TRBV5-1 and TRBJ2-1; D uncertain. V dropped 4 bases and J dropped 0 bases, with 11 bases sitting between them. In germline, CDR1 is SGHRS, CDR2 YFSETQ. This CDR3 comprises 15 residues. The CDR3 region is CASSPSSHSYNEQFF. For the CDR3, the DNA is TGCGCCAGCAGCCCATCCTCACACTCCTACAATGAGCAGTTCTTC.

This clone was found once. The rearrangement links TRBV5-6 to TRBJ1-1; D may be TRBD1 (6 bases). The V end lost 0 bases, the J end lost 1 base, and 22 bases lay between the germline ends. The CDR3 has 19 residues. Germline V gives CDR1 SGHDT, CDR2 YYEEEE. CDR3 coding DNA: TGTGCCAGCAGCTTGGTCCTTCAGTGGACAGCCTCTAAGAACACTGAAGCTTTCTTT. It is translated as CASSLVLQWTASKNTEAFF. The complete variable domain, with remaining parts taken from reference TRBV5-6 and TRBJ1-1, reads DAGVTQSPTHLIKTRGQQVTLRCSPKSGHDTVSWYQQALGQGPQFIFQYYEEEERQRGNFPDRFSGHQFPNYSSELNVNALLLGDSALYLCASSLVLQWTASKNTEAFFGQGTRLTVV.

The chain combines TRBV6-6 with TRBJ1-1, with 9 bases aligning to TRBD1. The junction had 3 bases not matched to a gene; V was cut back by 5 bases and J by 11 bases. The CDR3 spans 11 residues. The germline CDR1 and CDR2 sequences are MNHNY and SVGAGI (reference sequence). Here the CDR3 DNA reads TGTGCCAGCAGTGGGACAGGGAAGGCTTTCTTT. Its translation is CASSGTGKAFF.